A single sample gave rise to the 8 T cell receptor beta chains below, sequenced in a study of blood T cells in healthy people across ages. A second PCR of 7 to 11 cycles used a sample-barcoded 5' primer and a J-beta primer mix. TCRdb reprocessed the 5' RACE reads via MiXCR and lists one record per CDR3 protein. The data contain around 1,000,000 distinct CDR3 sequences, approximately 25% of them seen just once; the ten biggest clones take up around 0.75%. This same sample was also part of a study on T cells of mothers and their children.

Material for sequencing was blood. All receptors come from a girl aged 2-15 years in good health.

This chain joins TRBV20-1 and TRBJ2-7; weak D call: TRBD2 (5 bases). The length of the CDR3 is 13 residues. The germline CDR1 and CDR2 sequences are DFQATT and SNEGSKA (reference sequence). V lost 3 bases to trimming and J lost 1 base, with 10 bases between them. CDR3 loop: CSASSEESYEQYF. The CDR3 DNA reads TGCAGTGCTAGTAGCGAGGAGTCCTACGAGCAGTACTTC.

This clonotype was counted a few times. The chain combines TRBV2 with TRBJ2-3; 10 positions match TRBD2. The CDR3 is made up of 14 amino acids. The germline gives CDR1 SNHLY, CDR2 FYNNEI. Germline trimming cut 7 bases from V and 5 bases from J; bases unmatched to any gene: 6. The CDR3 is CASISGLAEDTQYF. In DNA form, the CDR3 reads TGTGCCAGCATCTCTGGACTAGCGGAAGATACGCAGTATTTT.

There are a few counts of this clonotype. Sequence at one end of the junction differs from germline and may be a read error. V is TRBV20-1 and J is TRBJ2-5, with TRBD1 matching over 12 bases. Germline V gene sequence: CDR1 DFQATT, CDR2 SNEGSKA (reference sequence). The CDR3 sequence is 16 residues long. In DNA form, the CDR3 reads TGCAGTGCTAGAGAAATGGGACAGGGGGCACAAGAGACCCAGTATTTC. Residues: CSAREMGQGAQETQYF.

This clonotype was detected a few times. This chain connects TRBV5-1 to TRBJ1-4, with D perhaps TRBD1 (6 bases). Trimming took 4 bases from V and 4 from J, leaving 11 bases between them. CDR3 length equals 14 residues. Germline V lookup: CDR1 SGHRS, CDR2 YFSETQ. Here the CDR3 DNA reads TGCGCCAGCAGCGGAGGACAGCTTAATGAAAAACTGTTTTTT. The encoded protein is CASSGGQLNEKLFF. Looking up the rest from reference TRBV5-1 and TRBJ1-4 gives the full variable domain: KAGVTQTPRYLIKTRGQQVTLSCSPISGHRSVSWYQQTPGQGLQFLFEYFSETQRNKGNFPGRFSGRQFSNSRSEMNVSTLELGDSALYLCASSGGQLNEKLFFGSGTQLSVL.

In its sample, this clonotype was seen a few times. For the CDR3, the DNA is TGTGCCAGCAGCTCCTCGGTTAGCGGGCAGGGTGAGCAGTTCTTC. Its translation is CASSSSVSGQGEQFF. This chain uses TRBV7-3 with TRBJ2-1, with TRBD2 matching over 7 bases. V was clipped by 4 bases and J by 9 bases; unmatched bases: 12. Per the germline V gene, CDR1 is SGHTA and CDR2 is FQGTGA. CDR3 size: 15 residues.

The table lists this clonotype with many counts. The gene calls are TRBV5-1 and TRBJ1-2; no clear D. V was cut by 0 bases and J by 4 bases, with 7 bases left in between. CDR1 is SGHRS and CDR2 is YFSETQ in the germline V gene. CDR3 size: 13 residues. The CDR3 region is CASSLDSFYGYTF. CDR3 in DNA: TGCGCCAGCAGCTTGGACAGCTTCTATGGCTACACCTTC.

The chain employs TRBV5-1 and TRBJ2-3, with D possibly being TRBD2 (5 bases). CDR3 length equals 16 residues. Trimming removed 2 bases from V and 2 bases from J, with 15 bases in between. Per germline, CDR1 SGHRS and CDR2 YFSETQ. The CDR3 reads CASSLKAVGTTDTQYF. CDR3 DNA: TGCGCCAGCAGCTTAAAAGCGGTCGGTACCACAGATACGCAGTATTTT.

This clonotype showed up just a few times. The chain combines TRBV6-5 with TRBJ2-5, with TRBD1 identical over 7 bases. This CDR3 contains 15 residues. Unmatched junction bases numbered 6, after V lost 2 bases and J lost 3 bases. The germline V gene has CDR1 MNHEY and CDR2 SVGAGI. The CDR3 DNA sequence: TGTGCCAGCAGTTACGCGGACAGGAGAAAAGAGACCCAGTACTTC. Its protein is CASSYADRRKETQYF.